The clone carrying this TCR beta chain was seen a handful of times. MiXCR, applied by TCRdb to the RT-PCR reads, yields one record per CDR3 protein. The sample gives about 160,000 distinct CDR3 sequences, roughly two fifths of which show up once; roughly 50% is in the top ten. This CDR3 region has 13 residues. Germline CDR1 and CDR2: MNHEY and SVGAGI. The V end was cut by 8 bases, the J end by 7 bases, with 14 bases between. This sample was included in a study of patients and donors after allogeneic stem cell transplantation. The source is a human donor who was either an allogeneic HSCT recipient or a stem cell or donor lymphocyte infusion donor (not recorded which). It is not recorded whose cells these are; they may come from a transplant donor. This rearrangement joins TRBV6-5 to TRBJ1-4, with D tentatively TRBD1 (6 bases). The sequenced material came from blood, either unsorted or a sorted T cell fraction (not recorded which). The CDR3 loop reads CASGQGYREKLFF. For the CDR3, the DNA is TGTGCCAGCGGTCAGGGGTATCGTGAAAAACTGTTTTTT.